Each of the 11 T cell receptor beta chains below was sequenced from the same sample in a study of response to subunit inactivated influenza vaccine. One entry per CDR3 protein results from TCRdb running MiXCR on the RT-PCR reads. The sample holds 610,000 or so distinct CDR3 sequences, 12% to 15% seen once. This sample comprised PBMCs from blood, obtained 12 days after vaccination. The receptor set was obtained from a man aged 45 to 65 who received an inactivated influenza vaccine.

This clonotype has a handful of counts. V usage is TRBV5-5 and J usage is TRBJ2-5, with D tentatively TRBD1 (5 bases). In germline, CDR1 is SGHKS, CDR2 YYEKEE (reference sequence). The CDR3 runs 15 residues. V dropped 4 bases and J dropped 1 base, with 14 bases sitting between them. The CDR3, as DNA: TGTGCCAGCAGCCTCCATCGACAGAGCCAAGAGACCCAGTACTTC. Protein: CASSLHRQSQETQYF.

There are a few counts of this clonotype. The chain couples TRBV3-1 to TRBJ2-7; the D gene is possibly TRBD1 (5 bases). Deletions cut 3 bases from V and 3 bases from J, with 21 bases between. Germline CDR1 reads LGHDT; CDR2 reads YNNKEL (reference sequence). The CDR3 spans 17 residues. The CDR3 DNA is TGTGCCAGCAGCCAGGTCAGGGAAGTCTCCCCCATCTACGAGCAGTACTTC. It encodes CASSQVREVSPIYEQYF.

The chain combines TRBV7-9 with TRBJ2-2; 7 bases match TRBD1. The CDR3 length is 16 residues. J lost 1 base, V lost 7 bases, and 9 bases had no gene match. Germline values: CDR1 SEHNR, CDR2 FQNEAQ (reference sequence). The CDR3 DNA reads as TGTGCCAGCACCGCCGACAGGGAAGGGAACACCGGGGAGCTGTTTTTT. This codes for CASTADREGNTGELFF.

This clonotype turned up a few times. The gene calls are TRBV9 and TRBJ2-5; TRBD2 matches 10 bases. Per germline, CDR1 SGDLS and CDR2 YYNGEE. The CDR3 runs to 15 residues. V trimming: 3 bases; J trimming: 4 bases; junction bases outside the gene matches: 6. The CDR3 loop reads CASSGSGLARETQYF. CDR3 coding DNA: TGTGCCAGCAGCGGATCGGGACTAGCGAGAGAGACCCAGTACTTC.

V usage is TRBV14 and J usage is TRBJ2-1; 9 nucleotides align to TRBD2. The germline CDR1 and CDR2 sequences are SGHDN and FVKESK. J gave up 8 bases and V 1 base, and 15 bases lay outside the gene matches. The CDR3 sequence is 18 residues long. The CDR3 spells CASSQVASGGRAWYEQFF. The CDR3 coding sequence is TGTGCCAGCAGCCAAGTTGCCTCGGGCGGGAGGGCCTGGTATGAGCAGTTCTTC.

This clonotype was observed a few times. The J gene is TRBJ2-7, the V gene TRBV11-2; 9 nucleotides align to TRBD2. V was clipped by 4 bases and J by 6 bases; unmatched bases: 7. The CDR3 has 14 residues. Per germline, CDR1 SGHAT and CDR2 FQNNGV. The CDR3: CASSSRVAGAEQYF. The DNA of the CDR3 is TGTGCCAGCAGCTCAAGAGTAGCGGGAGCCGAGCAGTACTTC.

The sample holds a few counts of this clonotype. The rearrangement joins TRBV6-4 to TRBJ2-2, with unresolved D. This CDR3 is built from 14 residues. Trimming stripped 1 base from V and 8 bases from J, with 11 bases between. Per germline, CDR1 MRHNA and CDR2 SNTAGT. CDR3 bases: TGTGCCAGCAGTGACTACTTGGGGTCGGGGGAGCTGTTTTTT. It translates to CASSDYLGSGELFF.

The J gene is TRBJ2-7, the V gene TRBV7-2; D is possibly TRBD1 or TRBD2 (5 bases each). CDR1 SGHTA and CDR2 FQGNSA come from the germline V gene. Trimming shortened V by 5 bases and J by 1 base, and 18 bases separated the two germline ends. The CDR3 contains 16 residues. The CDR3 DNA follows: TGTGCCAGCAGCCTCTCTCCCGGGGCTGCTTCCTACGAGCAGTACTTC. As protein: CASSLSPGAASYEQYF.

This clonotype occurred a few times. The J gene is TRBJ2-3, the V gene TRBV6-5, with 10 bases matching TRBD2. The V gene's germline CDR1 is MNHEY and CDR2 SVGAGI. J lost 3 bases, V lost 0 bases, and 3 bases had no gene match. The CDR3 length is 16 residues. The CDR3 reads CASSYSLAGVTDTQYF. CDR3 DNA: TGTGCCAGCAGTTACTCGCTAGCGGGAGTAACAGATACGCAGTATTTT.

This clonotype was counted at least ten times. The V and J genes are TRBV6-5 and TRBJ2-1; 9 bases agree with TRBD2. This CDR3 region has 13 residues. CDR1 MNHEY and CDR2 SVGAGI come from the germline V gene. The trim removed 7 bases at V and 8 bases at J, leaving 6 bases unmatched. CDR3 sequence: CASNLAGADEQFF. The CDR3 DNA reads TGTGCCAGCAATTTAGCGGGAGCGGATGAGCAGTTCTTC.

This clonotype was recorded many times. The rearrangement uses TRBV29-1 and TRBJ2-7, with TRBD1 identical over 8 bases. The CDR3 is 14 residues long. Germline values: CDR1 SQVTM, CDR2 ANQGSEA. Unmatched junction bases numbered 9, after V lost 6 bases and J lost 2 bases. As DNA, the CDR3 is TGCAGCGTGGCCCCTTTACAGGGGGCCTACGAGCAGTACTTC. Protein product: CSVAPLQGAYEQYF.